This paragraph reports one TCR beta chain. Its specificity is not known. A much larger clone differs by one base, so this may be a read error. The V gene's germline CDR1 is DFQATT and CDR2 SNEGSKA (reference sequence). The CDR3 runs to 16 residues. V was trimmed by 1 base and J by 4 bases, leaving 16 bases between them. The data derive from a study of tumor and adjacent non-tumor tissue in lung cancer. Study-wide context: The patients, approximately nine men and a few women, were about 30 to 76 with stage I to III disease.

RNA was extracted from bulk tissue without any cell sorting. A modified ARM-PCR protocol with three rounds of nested PCR amplified TCRbeta. TCRdb recomputed calls from the multiplex PCR reads with MiXCR, one row per CDR3 protein. The sample shows roughly 76,000 distinct CDR3 sequences, about two thirds of them seen only once. Findings of the study overall: Tumor repertoires had a smaller top 100 clone share than normal lung.

The gene calls are TRBV20-1 and TRBJ2-2, with D unresolved. The sequence came from a woman in her seventies with non-small cell lung cancer. Material for sequencing was lung tumor tissue. The CDR3 protein is CSARGGWQSATGELFF. In nucleotides, the CDR3 is TGCAGTGCTAGAGGCGGTTGGCAGTCTGCCACCGGGGAGCTGTTTTTT.